A single sample is the source of the 11 T cell receptor beta chains below, sequenced in a study of read filtering for tumor transcriptome and immune sequencing. From around 440 ng of RNA, a library with molecular barcoded alpha/delta and beta/gamma adaptors was made. A single record per CDR3 protein comes from TCRdb applying MiXCR to the reads. This sample yields approximately 38,000 distinct CDR3 sequences, of which roughly 15% are seen a single time; 25% to 30% belongs to the top ten. Input material: a population of CD138-negative cells sorted from bone marrow. These receptor sequences come from a donor aged 40 or older with multiple myeloma.

The CDR3 DNA reads as TGTGCCAGCAGCTTAACGGTAGCGGGAGGGCCAGGTACGCAGTATTTT. Its translation is CASSLTVAGGPGTQYF. V gene TRBV28 combines with J gene TRBJ2-3, with TRBD2 matching 11 bases. V was pared by 6 bases and J by 8 bases, with 13 bases of the junction left unmatched. There are 16 residues in the CDR3. The germline CDR1 and CDR2 sequences are MDHEN and SYDVKM.

This clonotype was detected many times. This sequence joins TRBV28 and TRBJ2-1; D is tentatively TRBD1 or TRBD2 (5 bases each). Germline-derived CDR1 and CDR2 are MDHEN and SYDVKM. The CDR3 has 13 residues. V was cut by 5 bases and J by 7 bases, with 12 bases left in between. DNA for the CDR3: TGTGCCAGCAGTCAGGGACCCCTGAATGAGCAGTTCTTC. Protein sequence: CASSQGPLNEQFF.

This clonotype was observed many times. The chain links TRBV12-3 or TRBV12-4 to TRBJ2-7, with D possibly matching TRBD2 (6 bases). CDR3 length: 14 residues. V was shortened by 7 bases and J by 4 bases, with 17 bases between the two germline ends. The CDR3 sequence: CASTEPSREYEQYF. The CDR3 DNA sequence: TGTGCCAGCACGGAGCCGAGCCGGGAGTACGAGCAGTACTTC.

A remark on this clonotype: Without the conserved terminal phenylalanine or tryptophan, this CDR3 likely stems from a read error. CDR3 bases: TGTGCCACCAGTGTGGCACAGGGGGCGGGTGAGCAGTTCTTG. It translates to CATSVAQGAGEQFL. J is TRBJ2-1 and V is TRBV24-1; 9 bases line up with TRBD1. Unmatched junction bases numbered 7, after V lost 5 bases and J lost 9 bases. Per the germline V gene, CDR1 is KGHDR and CDR2 is SFDVKD. This CDR3 is 14 amino acids long.

About this clonotype itself: With a much larger clone just one base away, this may be a read error. This chain links TRBV7-3 with TRBJ2-1; TRBD2 matches 11 bases. Germline-derived CDR1 and CDR2 are SGHTA and FQGTGA. The CDR3 contains 15 residues. The CDR3 here is CASSTTSGAYNGQFF. The DNA of the CDR3 is TGTGCCAGCAGCACGACTAGCGGGGCTTACAATGGGCAGTTCTTC.

As for this clonotype: Just one base apart from a much larger clone, this may be a read error. CDR3 DNA sequence: TGTGCCACCAGCAGAGTACGGGGGGCGGCGGGAGAGGCCCAGTACTTC. It is translated as CATSRVRGAAGEAQYF. The chain is built from TRBV15 and TRBJ2-5, with D perhaps matching TRBD2 (7 bases). Germline assignment: CDR1 LNHNV and CDR2 YYDKDF (reference sequence). The CDR3 spans 16 residues. Based on the CDR3 plus reference TRBV15 and TRBJ2-5, the full variable domain is DAMVIQNPRYQVTQFGKPVTLSCSQTLNHNVMYWYQQKSSQAPKLLFHYYDKDFNNEADTPDNFQSRRPNTSFCFLDIRSPGLGDTAMYLCATSRVRGAAGEAQYFGPGTRLLVL.

This chain connects TRBV11-2 to TRBJ2-1; D not resolved. V was trimmed by 5 bases and J by 9 bases, leaving 14 bases between them. This CDR3 contains 13 residues. Germline V gene sequence: CDR1 SGHAT, CDR2 FQNNGV. The CDR3 DNA reads TGTGCCAGCAGCCTCATGGTGGTAAGTGAGCAGTTCTTC. Translated: CASSLMVVSEQFF.

This clonotype was recorded many times. An end of the junction does not agree with germline; a read error may underlie this. J is TRBJ2-5 and V is TRBV7-7; 7 nucleotides match TRBD1. The germline V gene has CDR1 SSHAT and CDR2 FNYEAQ (reference sequence). The CDR3 totals 15 residues. CDR3 sequence reads: CASSPGQLFQETQYF. The CDR3, as DNA: TGTGCTAGCAGCCCGGGACAGCTCTTCCAAGAGACCCAGTACTTC.

This clonotype was recorded a few times. This sequence may be a read error, since a much larger clone differs from it by one base. Because the CDR3 is missing its conserved closing phenylalanine or tryptophan, this is likely a read error. The rearrangement uses TRBV7-9 and TRBJ2-7; D remains unclear. This CDR3 is built from 12 residues. Trimming removed 5 bases at V and 2 bases at J, with 7 bases between. From germline, CDR1 is SEHNR and CDR2 FQNEAQ (reference sequence). CDR3 loop: CASSIEPYEQYC. The CDR3 nucleotides are TGTGCCAGCAGCATCGAACCCTACGAGCAGTACTGC.

A few counts support this clonotype. A far bigger clonotype differs at one base, so this is likely a read error. The V gene is TRBV7-8, the J gene TRBJ1-2; perhaps TRBD1 as D (5 bases). CDR1 and CDR2 from the germline V gene are SGHVS and FQNEAQ. V was trimmed by 3 bases and J by 2 bases, leaving 10 bases between them. The CDR3 spans 14 residues. CDR3 bases: TGTGCCAGCAGCTTCCGACAGATCAACTATGGCTACACCTTC. This encodes CASSFRQINYGYTF.

Ten or more counts support this clonotype. The genes are TRBV29-1 and TRBJ2-2, with a weak D call TRBD1 (5 bases). CDR3 size: 14 residues. From germline, CDR1 is SQVTM and CDR2 ANQGSEA. V lost 6 bases and J 0 bases, leaving 11 bases between the germline ends. The CDR3 nucleotides read TGCAGCGTCCTGGGGCGGACGAACACCGGGGAGCTGTTTTTT. Translated: CSVLGRTNTGELFF.